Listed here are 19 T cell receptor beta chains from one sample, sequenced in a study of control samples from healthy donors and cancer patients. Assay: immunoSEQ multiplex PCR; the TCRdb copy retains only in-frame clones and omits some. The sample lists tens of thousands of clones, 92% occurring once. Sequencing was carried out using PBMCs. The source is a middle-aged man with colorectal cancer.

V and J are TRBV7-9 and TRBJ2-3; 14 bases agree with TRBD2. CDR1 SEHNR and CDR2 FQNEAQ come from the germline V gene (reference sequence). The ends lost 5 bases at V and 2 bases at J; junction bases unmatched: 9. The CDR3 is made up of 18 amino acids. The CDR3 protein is CASSGTSGGLLITDTQYF. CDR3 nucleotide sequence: TGTGCCAGCAGCGGGACTAGCGGGGGACTTCTTATCACAGATACGCAGTATTTT.

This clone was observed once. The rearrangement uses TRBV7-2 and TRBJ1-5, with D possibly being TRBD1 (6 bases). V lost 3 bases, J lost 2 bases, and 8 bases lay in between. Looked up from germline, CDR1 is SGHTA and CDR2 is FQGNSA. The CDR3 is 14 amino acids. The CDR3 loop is CASSLWTGNQPQHF. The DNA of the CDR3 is TGTGCCAGCAGCTTGTGGACAGGCAATCAGCCCCAGCATTTT.

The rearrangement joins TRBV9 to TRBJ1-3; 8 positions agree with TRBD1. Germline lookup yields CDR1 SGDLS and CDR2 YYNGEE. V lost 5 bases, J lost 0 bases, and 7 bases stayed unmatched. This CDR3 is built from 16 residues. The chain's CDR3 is CASSYRTGGSGNTIYF. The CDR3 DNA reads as TGTGCCAGCAGTTACCGCACAGGGGGCTCTGGAAACACCATATATTTT.

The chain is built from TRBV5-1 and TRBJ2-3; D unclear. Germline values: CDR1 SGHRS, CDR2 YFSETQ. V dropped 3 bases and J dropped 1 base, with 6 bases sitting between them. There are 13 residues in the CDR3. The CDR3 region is CASSYLGTDTQYF. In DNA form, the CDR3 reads TGCGCCAGCAGCTACCTGGGCACAGATACGCAGTATTTT.

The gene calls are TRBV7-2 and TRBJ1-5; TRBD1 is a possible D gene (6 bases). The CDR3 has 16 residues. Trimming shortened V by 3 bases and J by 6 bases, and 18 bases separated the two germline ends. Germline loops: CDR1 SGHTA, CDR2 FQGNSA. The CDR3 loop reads CASSLVGGREVQPQHF. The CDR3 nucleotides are TGTGCCAGCAGCTTGGTCGGGGGCAGGGAAGTTCAGCCCCAGCATTTT.

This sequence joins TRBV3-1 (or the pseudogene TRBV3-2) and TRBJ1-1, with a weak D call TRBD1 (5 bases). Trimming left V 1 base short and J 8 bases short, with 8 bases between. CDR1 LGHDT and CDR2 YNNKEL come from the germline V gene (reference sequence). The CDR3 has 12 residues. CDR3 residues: CASSQGQTEAFF. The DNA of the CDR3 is TGTGCCAGCAGCCAAGGACAGACGGAAGCTTTCTTT.

The CDR3 bases are TGTGCCAGCTCAGGGACGGCAGGCCCCCAGCATTTT. This encodes CASSGTAGPQHF. The chain recombines TRBV18 with TRBJ1-5, with D perhaps matching TRBD1 (5 bases). The germline V and J ends were trimmed by 5 bases and 10 bases, with 12 bases remaining between them. The CDR3 is made up of 12 amino acids. CDR1 is KGHSH, CDR2 LQKENI, per germline.

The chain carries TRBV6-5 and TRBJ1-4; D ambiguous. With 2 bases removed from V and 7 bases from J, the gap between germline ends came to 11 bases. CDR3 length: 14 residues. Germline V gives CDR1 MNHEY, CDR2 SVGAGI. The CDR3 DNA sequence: TGTGCCAGCAGTTACCGTTACGACCCTGAAAAACTGTTTTTT. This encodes CASSYRYDPEKLFF.

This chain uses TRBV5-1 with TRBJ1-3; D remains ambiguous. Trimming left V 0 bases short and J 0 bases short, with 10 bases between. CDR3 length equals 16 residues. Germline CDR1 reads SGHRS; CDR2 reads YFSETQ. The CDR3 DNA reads TGCGCCAGCAGCTTGGAGGCGGCCTTCTCTGGAAACACCATATATTTT. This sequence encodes CASSLEAAFSGNTIYF.

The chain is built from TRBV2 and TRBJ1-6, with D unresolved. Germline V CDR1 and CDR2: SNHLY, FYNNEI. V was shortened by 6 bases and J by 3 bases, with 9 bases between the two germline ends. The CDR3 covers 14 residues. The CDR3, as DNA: TGTGCCAGCAGGGTGTCGATCTATAATTCACCCCTCCACTTT. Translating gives CASRVSIYNSPLHF.

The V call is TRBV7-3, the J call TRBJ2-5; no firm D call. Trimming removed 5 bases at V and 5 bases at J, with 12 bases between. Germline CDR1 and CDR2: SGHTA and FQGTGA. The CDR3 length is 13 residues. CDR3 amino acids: CASSPTRGETQYF. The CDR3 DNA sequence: TGTGCCAGCAGCCCTACGCGTGGGGAGACCCAGTACTTC.

This CDR3 reads CASSLGRQGMSPQHF. For the CDR3, the DNA is TGTGCCAGCAGCCTGGGACGACAGGGTATGTCGCCCCAGCATTTT. The chain employs TRBV7-2 and TRBJ1-5; 7 nucleotides agree with TRBD1. CDR3 length: 15 amino acids. The germline gives CDR1 SGHTA, CDR2 FQGNSA. V was clipped by 5 bases and J by 9 bases; unmatched bases: 13.

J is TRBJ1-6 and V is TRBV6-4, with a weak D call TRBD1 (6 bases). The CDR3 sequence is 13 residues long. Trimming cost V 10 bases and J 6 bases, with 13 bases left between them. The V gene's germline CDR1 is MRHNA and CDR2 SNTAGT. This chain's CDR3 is CATGASINSPLHF. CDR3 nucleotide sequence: TGTGCCACAGGGGCCAGCATTAATTCACCCCTCCACTTT.

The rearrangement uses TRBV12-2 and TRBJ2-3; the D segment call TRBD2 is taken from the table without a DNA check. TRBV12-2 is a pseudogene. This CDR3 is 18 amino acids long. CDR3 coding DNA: TGTGCAAGTCGCCCCTCCCTCCCTACTAGCGGGGGAACAGATACGCAGTATTTT. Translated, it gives CASRPSLPTSGGTDTQYF.

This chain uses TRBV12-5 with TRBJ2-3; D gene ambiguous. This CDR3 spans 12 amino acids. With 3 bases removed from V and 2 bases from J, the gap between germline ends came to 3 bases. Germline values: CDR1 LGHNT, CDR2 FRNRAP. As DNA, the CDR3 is TGTGCTAGTGGTTTCAACACAGATACGCAGTATTTT. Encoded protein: CASGFNTDTQYF.

The CDR3 sequence: CASQGATDTQYF. The CDR3 coding sequence is TGCGCCAGTCAGGGGGCTACAGATACGCAGTATTTT. The chain joins TRBV10-1 to TRBJ2-3; TRBD1 aligns across 8 bases. The V segment lost 9 bases and the J segment 3 bases; nucleotides outside the gene matches: 2. CDR3 size: 12 residues. The germline CDR1 and CDR2 sequences are WNHNN and SYGVQD (reference sequence).

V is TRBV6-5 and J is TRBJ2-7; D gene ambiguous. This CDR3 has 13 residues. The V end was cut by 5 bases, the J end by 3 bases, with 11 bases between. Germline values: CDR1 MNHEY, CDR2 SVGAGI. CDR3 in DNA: TGTGCCAGCAGTCTCGGACCAGGCTACGAGCAGTACTTC. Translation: CASSLGPGYEQYF.

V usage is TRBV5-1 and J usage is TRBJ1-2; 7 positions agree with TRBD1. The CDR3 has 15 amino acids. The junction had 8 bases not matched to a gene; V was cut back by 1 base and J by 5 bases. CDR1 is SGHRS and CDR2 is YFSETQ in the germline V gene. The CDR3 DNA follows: TGCGCCAGCAGCTTGTTAGCAGGGGGTGATTATGGCTACACCTTC. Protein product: CASSLLAGGDYGYTF.

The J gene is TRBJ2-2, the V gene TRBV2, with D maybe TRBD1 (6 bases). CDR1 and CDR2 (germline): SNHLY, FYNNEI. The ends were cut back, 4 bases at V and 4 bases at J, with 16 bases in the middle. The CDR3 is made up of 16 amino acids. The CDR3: CASSVQPVGATGELFF. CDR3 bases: TGTGCCAGCAGTGTCCAGCCGGTGGGGGCCACCGGGGAGCTGTTTTTT.